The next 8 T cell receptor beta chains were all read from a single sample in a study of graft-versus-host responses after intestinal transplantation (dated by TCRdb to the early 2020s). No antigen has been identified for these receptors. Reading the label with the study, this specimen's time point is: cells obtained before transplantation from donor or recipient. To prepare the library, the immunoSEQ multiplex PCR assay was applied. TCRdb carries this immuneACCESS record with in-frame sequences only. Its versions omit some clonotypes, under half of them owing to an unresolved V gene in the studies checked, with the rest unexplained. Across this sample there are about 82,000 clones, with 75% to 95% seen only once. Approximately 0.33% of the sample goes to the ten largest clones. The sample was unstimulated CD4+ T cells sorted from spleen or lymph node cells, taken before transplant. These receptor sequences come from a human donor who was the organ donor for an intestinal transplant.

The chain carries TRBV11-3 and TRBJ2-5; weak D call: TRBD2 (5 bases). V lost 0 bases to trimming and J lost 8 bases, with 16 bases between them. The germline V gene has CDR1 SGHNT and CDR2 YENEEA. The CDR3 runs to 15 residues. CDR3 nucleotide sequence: TGTGCCAGCAGCTTAGACCTATCCCGTGGAGGAACCCAGTACTTC. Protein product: CASSLDLSRGGTQYF. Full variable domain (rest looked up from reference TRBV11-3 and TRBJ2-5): EAGVVQSPRYKIIEKKQPVAFWCNPISGHNTLYWYLQNLGQGPELLIRYENEEAVDDSQLPKDRFSAERLKGVDSTLKIQPAELGDSAVYLCASSLDLSRGGTQYFGPGTRLLVL.

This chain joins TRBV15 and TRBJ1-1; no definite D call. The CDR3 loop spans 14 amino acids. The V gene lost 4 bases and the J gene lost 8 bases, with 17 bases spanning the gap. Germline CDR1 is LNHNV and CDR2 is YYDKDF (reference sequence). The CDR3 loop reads CATSNYNVQLEAFF. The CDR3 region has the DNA TGTGCCACCAGCAACTATAATGTCCAGTTAGAAGCTTTCTTT.

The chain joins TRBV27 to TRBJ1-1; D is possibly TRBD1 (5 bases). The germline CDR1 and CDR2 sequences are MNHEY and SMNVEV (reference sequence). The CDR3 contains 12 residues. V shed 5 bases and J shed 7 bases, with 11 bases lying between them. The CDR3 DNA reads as TGTGCCAGCAGTGGGCGGGGGTTTGAAGCTTTCTTT. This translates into CASSGRGFEAFF.

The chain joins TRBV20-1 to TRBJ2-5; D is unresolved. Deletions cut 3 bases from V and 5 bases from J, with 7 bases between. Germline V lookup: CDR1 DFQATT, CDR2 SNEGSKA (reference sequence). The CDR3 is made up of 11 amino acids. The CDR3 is CSASSEETQYF. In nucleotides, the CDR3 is TGCAGTGCTAGTTCCGAGGAGACCCAGTACTTC.

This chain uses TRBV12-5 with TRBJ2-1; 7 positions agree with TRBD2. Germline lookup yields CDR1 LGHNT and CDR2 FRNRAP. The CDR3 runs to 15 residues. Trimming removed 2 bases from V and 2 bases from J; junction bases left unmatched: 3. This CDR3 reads CASGLFLAAYNEQFF. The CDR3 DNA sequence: TGTGCTAGTGGTTTGTTCCTAGCGGCCTACAATGAGCAGTTCTTC.

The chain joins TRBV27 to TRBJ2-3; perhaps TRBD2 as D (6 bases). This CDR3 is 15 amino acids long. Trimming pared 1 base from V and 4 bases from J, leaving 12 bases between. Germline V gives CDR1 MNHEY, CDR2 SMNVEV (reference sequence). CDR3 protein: CASSLFGRKADTQYF. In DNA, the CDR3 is TGTGCCAGCAGTTTATTTGGGAGGAAGGCAGATACGCAGTATTTT.

As DNA, the CDR3 is TGTGCCAGCAGCGCGAGCGGGACAGGGAGTAGACCCCAGCATTTT. Protein sequence: CASSASGTGSRPQHF. The genes are TRBV28 and TRBJ1-5, with 9 bases identical to TRBD1. CDR1 and CDR2 (germline): MDHEN, SYDVKM. CDR3 length equals 15 residues. V was clipped by 6 bases and J by 10 bases; unmatched bases: 13.

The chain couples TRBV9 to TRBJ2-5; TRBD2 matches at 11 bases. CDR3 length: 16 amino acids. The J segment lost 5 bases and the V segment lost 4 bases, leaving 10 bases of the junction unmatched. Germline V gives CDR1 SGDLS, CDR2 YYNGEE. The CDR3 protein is CASSLSGGAGFETQYF. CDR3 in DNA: TGTGCCAGCAGCCTTAGCGGGGGGGCCGGGTTCGAGACCCAGTACTTC.